This TCR beta chain originates from a study of cytomegalovirus exposure and HLA in healthy donors. V was shortened by 6 bases and J by 7 bases, with 16 bases between the two germline ends. There are 14 residues in the CDR3. Germline assignment: CDR1 MNHNS and CDR2 SASEGT. PCR primers comprised 60 Vbeta and 13 Jbeta primers. Sequencing used immunoSEQ multiplex PCR; TCRdb keeps in-frame clones, though not all of them. The table gives 100,000 to 150,000 clones; the top ten clones make up roughly 1.6% of it. The receptor was derived from a woman in her thirties or forties in good health and CMV-seronegative. J is TRBJ2-4 and V is TRBV6-1; maybe TRBD2 (5 bases). Sequenced input: PBMCs. CDR3: CASSPRGWQNIQYF. CDR3 DNA sequence: TGTGCCAGCAGCCCCCGGGGATGGCAGAACATTCAGTACTTC.